These 6 T cell receptor beta chains share one sample of origin, sequenced in a study of shared clonotypes between healthy human individuals. Only in-frame clones appear in the TCRdb table, and some are missing; sequencing was by immunoSEQ multiplex PCR. The sample consists of 400,000 or so clones, about 96% of them appearing once. The specimen sequenced was memory CD8+ T cells sorted from blood. Documented subset: CD45RO+ cells pooled with CCR7-negative TemRA cells. These receptor sequences come from a man aged 30 to 39 in good health.

The J gene is TRBJ1-1, the V gene TRBV27; 8 positions match TRBD1. The CDR3 sequence is 14 residues long. V was pared by 4 bases and J by 1 base, with 2 bases of the junction left unmatched. CDR1 is MNHEY and CDR2 is SMNVEV in the germline V gene (reference sequence). Here the CDR3 DNA reads TGTGCCAGCAGTTCCGGGACAGGGAACACTGAAGCTTTCTTT. Translation gives CASSSGTGNTEAFF.

The chain has TRBV6-5 and TRBJ2-1; D uncertain. Germline V CDR1 and CDR2: MNHEY, SVGAGI. Deletions cut 2 bases from V and 4 bases from J, with 12 bases between. The CDR3 runs to 15 residues. CDR3 bases: TGTGCCAGCAGTTACAAGGGCTTCCTTTACAATGAGCAGTTCTTC. Residues: CASSYKGFLYNEQFF.

V and J are TRBV7-6 and TRBJ2-3, with a possible D match to TRBD2 (6 bases). CDR3 size: 17 residues. Per the germline V gene, CDR1 is SGHVS and CDR2 is FNYEAQ. V was pared by 1 base and J by 0 bases, with 14 bases between. For the CDR3, the DNA is TGTGCCAGCAGCTTAGGTGGCGGGATCTCTAGCACAGATACGCAGTATTTT. It yields the protein CASSLGGGISSTDTQYF.

The CDR3 DNA reads as TGTGCCAGCAGCGCCCGGGGGGCGATGAACACTGAAGCTTTCTTT. This translates into CASSARGAMNTEAFF. The V gene is TRBV7-9, the J gene TRBJ1-1, with TRBD1 as a possible D gene (6 bases). V was pared by 5 bases and J by 0 bases, with 13 bases between. Germline-derived CDR1 and CDR2 are SEHNR and FQNEAQ (reference sequence). The CDR3 totals 15 residues.

The CDR3 here is CASSNDGNSGNTIYF. CDR3 coding DNA: TGTGCCAGCAGTAATGACGGGAACTCTGGAAACACCATATATTTT. The chain combines TRBV6-5 with TRBJ1-3; no clear D. The CDR3 runs to 15 residues. The V gene lost 5 bases and the J gene lost 0 bases, with 11 bases spanning the gap. Germline CDR1 MNHEY, CDR2 SVGAGI.

The chain recombines TRBV19 with TRBJ2-7, with 9 nucleotides matching TRBD2. Germline V CDR1 and CDR2: LNHDA, SQIVND (reference sequence). V lost 3 bases to trimming and J lost 3 bases; unmatched junction nucleotides: 6. This CDR3 contains 15 residues. The CDR3 DNA sequence: TGTGCCAGTAGTATGGTATTAGCGGGAGACTACGAGCAGTACTTC. Its protein is CASSMVLAGDYEQYF.